This T cell receptor (beta chain) was captured by sequencing in a study of shared clonotypes between healthy human individuals. Germline V lookup: CDR1 SGHTA, CDR2 FQGNSA. The CDR3 extends over 15 amino acids. Trimming shortened V by 5 bases and J by 0 bases, and 13 bases separated the two germline ends. In replicate PCRs of unsorted PBMC, 250 to 350 ng DNA, tens of thousands of T cell genomes, was used. Produced via immunoSEQ multiplex PCR; TCRdb's table is partial and in-frame only. The table lists about 490,000 clones, roughly 80% of them singletons. Sequenced: PBMCs. The J gene is TRBJ1-2, the V gene TRBV7-2; D remains ambiguous. The TCR originated in a woman between 35 and 50 years old in good health. Some clones in this sample may be carry-over from other donors' samples. DNA for the CDR3: TGTGCCAGCAGCAAGTCGGACGGTTCTAACTATGGCTACACCTTC. Its protein product is CASSKSDGSNYGYTF.